This T cell receptor (beta chain) appears in the sequencing data of a study of control samples from healthy donors and cancer patients. Produced via immunoSEQ multiplex PCR; TCRdb's table is partial and in-frame only. The sample contains 150,000 to 200,000 clones, roughly 90% of which appear only once. Germline V lookup: CDR1 MNHEY, CDR2 SMNVEV (reference sequence). CDR3 length: 13 residues. Trimming took off 6 bases at V and 5 bases at J, with 13 bases between the two ends. The sequence derives from a woman in her 50s in good health. This sequence joins TRBV27 and TRBJ1-2, with D possibly matching TRBD1 (6 bases). The sequenced sample was blood. CDR3 protein: CASRTAGAYGYTF. The CDR3 DNA reads as TGTGCCAGCAGGACCGCGGGGGCATATGGCTACACCTTC.